The next 25 T cell receptor beta chains were all read from a single sample in a study of T cells in Graves' hyperthyroidism and ophthalmopathy. RNA transcripts gave rise to amplified TCR beta CDR3 regions. HTBI primers were the set used in a first-round RT-PCR of the TCR CDR3. TCRdb analysed the multiplex PCR reads with MiXCR anew, one entry per CDR3 protein. The sample has some 560,000 distinct CDR3 sequences, 15% to 17% seen once. The sequenced material came from blood. The receptors were sampled from a woman aged 25 to 45 with Graves' hyperthyroidism.

This clonotype appeared many times. The chain carries TRBV6-1 and TRBJ2-7, with D tentatively TRBD2 (6 bases). The CDR3 length is 13 residues. CDR1 is MNHNS and CDR2 is SASEGT in the germline V gene. V gave up 5 bases and J gave up 6 bases, with 14 bases separating them. CDR3 nucleotide sequence: TGTGCCAGCAGTCCCGGAGGGCCGGGCGAGCAGTACTTC. This gives the protein CASSPGGPGEQYF.

The chain combines TRBV5-1 with TRBJ2-7, with 7 bases aligning to TRBD1. The CDR3 sequence is 14 residues long. Losses at the gene ends were 0 bases for V and 3 bases for J; bases not matched to a gene: 3. Germline CDR1 and CDR2: SGHRS and YFSETQ. For the CDR3, the DNA is TGCGCCAGCAGCTTGGAACAGGGGTTCTACGAGCAGTACTTC. This codes for CASSLEQGFYEQYF.

This clonotype was found a few times. This chain joins TRBV30 and TRBJ1-3; D is uncertain. The length of the CDR3 is 15 residues. Per the germline V gene, CDR1 is GTSNPN and CDR2 is SVGIG (reference sequence). Trimming removed 1 base from V and 3 bases from J, with 13 bases in between. The CDR3 loop is CAWSDANPRGNTIYF. The CDR3 nucleotides read TGTGCCTGGAGTGATGCAAATCCTCGTGGAAACACCATATATTTT.

The chain employs TRBV6-5 and TRBJ2-7; 8 bases map to TRBD1. Germline V gene lookup returns CDR1 MNHEY and CDR2 SVGAGI. The CDR3 length is 17 residues. The V segment lost 2 bases and the J segment 1 base; nucleotides outside the gene matches: 10. Here the CDR3 DNA reads TGTGCCAGCAGTTACAAACTTGGACAGGGTGGTTCCTACGAGCAGTACTTC. Translating gives CASSYKLGQGGSYEQYF.

This chain uses TRBV20-1 with TRBJ2-7; perhaps TRBD2 as D (5 bases). V shed 1 base and J shed 2 bases, with 9 bases lying between them. The germline gives CDR1 DFQATT, CDR2 SNEGSKA (reference sequence). CDR3 length: 13 residues. The CDR3 sequence: CSARAGFTYEQYF. CDR3 nucleotide sequence: TGCAGTGCTAGAGCGGGGTTCACCTACGAGCAGTACTTC.

This clonotype was observed at least ten times. CDR3 residues: CASSLWRGTSGRTRLTGELFF. CDR3 in DNA: TGTGCCAGCAGCTTATGGCGGGGGACTAGCGGGAGGACCCGCCTCACCGGGGAGCTGTTTTTT. The chain uses TRBV7-9 and TRBJ2-2; 15 bases are shared with TRBD2. V shed 2 bases and J 4 bases; nucleotides not matched to a gene: 14. Per germline, CDR1 SEHNR and CDR2 FQNEAQ (reference sequence). The CDR3 sequence is 21 residues long.

This chain uses TRBV11-2 with TRBJ1-5, with D perhaps TRBD1 (6 bases). The CDR3 extends over 15 amino acids. Germline CDR1 is SGHAT and CDR2 is FQNNGV. V shed 1 base and J shed 7 bases, with 14 bases lying between them. Written as DNA, the CDR3 is TGTGCCAGCAGCTTAGGTACGAGGGGGGACCAGCCCCAGCATTTT. Translation: CASSLGTRGDQPQHF.

The J gene is TRBJ2-4, the V gene TRBV4-3; 8 bases are shared with TRBD2. CDR1 and CDR2 (germline): LGHNA, YSLEER. The CDR3 is 18 amino acids. V lost 0 bases and J lost 0; bases outside the gene matches: 7. CDR3 DNA sequence: TGCGCCAGCAGCCAAGATCCGACTCTAGCGGGAGCCAAAAACATTCAGTACTTC. It yields the protein CASSQDPTLAGAKNIQYF.

In this sample, this clonotype turned up many times. J is TRBJ2-4 and V is TRBV7-2, with 9 nucleotides matching TRBD1. Germline values: CDR1 SGHTA, CDR2 FQGNSA. Unmatched junction bases numbered 8, after V lost 2 bases and J lost 6 bases. The CDR3 covers 16 residues. The DNA of the CDR3 is TGTGCCAGCAGCTTATGGGACAGGGAGATAGGAAACATTCAGTACTTC. This gives the protein CASSLWDREIGNIQYF.

The J gene is TRBJ1-5, the V gene TRBV9; no clear D. CDR3 length: 16 amino acids. Trimming stripped 1 base from V and 0 bases from J, with 11 bases between. Germline V gene lookup returns CDR1 SGDLS and CDR2 YYNGEE. The CDR3 nucleotides are TGTGCCAGCAGCGTATCCGACATAGATAGCAATCAGCCCCAGCATTTT. This encodes CASSVSDIDSNQPQHF.

The V and J genes are TRBV5-1 and TRBJ2-2; D gene ambiguous. Trimming pared 4 bases from V and 4 bases from J, leaving 8 bases between. This CDR3 has 13 amino acids. The germline gives CDR1 SGHRS, CDR2 YFSETQ. As DNA, the CDR3 is TGCGCCAGCAGCCAGACTTCCACCGGGGAGCTGTTTTTT. This gives the protein CASSQTSTGELFF.

In its sample, this clonotype was seen a few times. V and J are TRBV15 and TRBJ2-1; D gene uncertain. Looked up from germline, CDR1 is LNHNV and CDR2 is YYDKDF (reference sequence). Deletions cut 1 base from V and 8 bases from J, with 12 bases between. The CDR3 totals 14 residues. Written as DNA, the CDR3 is TGTGCCACCAGCAGAGCAAGGGATTCAGATGAGCAGTTCTTC. This sequence encodes CATSRARDSDEQFF.

This clonotype was counted ten times or more. At one end, the junction sequence differs from germline, possibly due to a read error. The genes are TRBV27 and TRBJ2-3; perhaps TRBD2 as D (5 bases). This CDR3 has 17 amino acids. The V gene's germline CDR1 is MNHEY and CDR2 SMNVEV (reference sequence). The CDR3 DNA reads as TGTGCCTGCAGAACCACACAATTCGGGGTAGGCACAGATACGCAGTATTTT. It codes for CACRTTQFGVGTDTQYF.

V gene TRBV20-1 combines with J gene TRBJ2-7; 12 bases match TRBD2. Germline trimming cut 1 base from V and 3 bases from J; bases unmatched to any gene: 7. Germline-derived CDR1 and CDR2 are DFQATT and SNEGSKA (reference sequence). This CDR3 contains 16 residues. CDR3 amino acids: CSARVGLAGTNYEQYF. CDR3 DNA: TGCAGTGCTAGAGTGGGACTAGCGGGCACGAACTACGAGCAGTACTTC.

The table lists this clonotype with many counts. This chain joins TRBV5-1 and TRBJ2-1; D is possibly TRBD2 (5 bases). The CDR3 has 11 amino acids. Trimming took 4 bases from V and 13 from J, leaving 12 bases between them. Germline values: CDR1 SGHRS, CDR2 YFSETQ. The CDR3 coding sequence is TGCGCCAGCAGCGCGGGCTGGGAACAGTTCTTC. Encoded protein: CASSAGWEQFF.

This clonotype was recorded many times. J is TRBJ2-7 and V is TRBV10-3; 9 bases align to TRBD2. Germline V lookup: CDR1 ENHRY, CDR2 SYGVKD. Trimming removed 3 bases from V and 3 bases from J; junction bases left unmatched: 6. This CDR3 has 15 amino acids. CDR3 sequence (DNA): TGTGCCATCAGTGATAGTAGCGGGAGCTACTACGAGCAGTACTTC. Its translation: CAISDSSGSYYEQYF.

This clonotype was counted only a few times. This chain joins TRBV19 and TRBJ1-5, with 7 bases fitting TRBD1. Trimming at V came to 6 bases and at J to 5 bases, leaving 10 bases not matched to a gene. Germline CDR1 and CDR2: LNHDA and SQIVND (reference sequence). CDR3 length equals 15 residues. In nucleotides, the CDR3 is TGTGCCAGTAGAAAGACAGGGACCCGTTATCAGCCCCAGCATTTT. The encoded protein is CASRKTGTRYQPQHF.

This clonotype appeared many times. This chain links TRBV7-2 with TRBJ2-3; 8 bases agree with TRBD2. Germline CDR1 is SGHTA and CDR2 is FQGNSA. The CDR3 consists of 16 residues. With V trimmed by 5 bases and J by 0 bases, 7 bases remained unmatched. This chain's CDR3 is CASSLWTSQSTDTQYF. CDR3 in DNA: TGTGCCAGCAGCCTTTGGACTAGCCAGAGCACAGATACGCAGTATTTT.

The sample holds a few counts of this clonotype. The chain has TRBV4-1 and TRBJ2-1, with TRBD2 identical over 9 bases. V gave up 3 bases and J gave up 1 base; unmatched junction bases: 4. This CDR3 has 16 residues. Germline V gene data show CDR1 as MGHRA and CDR2 as YSYEKL. The CDR3 nucleotides read TGCGCCAGCAGCCAGCCGCTAGCGGGGTCCTACAATGAGCAGTTCTTC. Translating it yields CASSQPLAGSYNEQFF.

The sample holds one count of this clonotype. This clone may be a read error of a much larger clone one base away. Since no conserved phenylalanine or tryptophan closes the CDR3, a read error is the likely cause. The chain employs TRBV12-3 or TRBV12-4 and TRBJ2-2; D is possibly TRBD1 or TRBD2 (5 bases each). The CDR3 is made up of 15 amino acids. V was shortened by 6 bases and J by 5 bases, with 16 bases between the two germline ends. The CDR3 bases are TGTGCCAGCAGGCCTACGGGACGTCGGACCGGGGAGCTGTTTCTT. Its translation is CASRPTGRRTGELFL.

This clonotype was observed at least ten times. The J gene is TRBJ1-1, the V gene TRBV20-1, with D possibly matching TRBD1 (6 bases). This CDR3 comprises 14 residues. Germline V gene sequence: CDR1 DFQATT, CDR2 SNEGSKA (reference sequence). Trimming left V 5 bases short and J 0 bases short, with 13 bases between. The CDR3, as DNA: TGCAGTGCTTTCCACAGGGCGGTGAACACTGAAGCTTTCTTT. Its translation is CSAFHRAVNTEAFF.

This clonotype was recorded at least ten times. The chain carries TRBV28 and TRBJ2-7, with 9 bases fitting TRBD1. The V segment lost 6 bases and the J segment 3 bases; nucleotides outside the gene matches: 18. The CDR3 totals 18 residues. Per the germline V gene, CDR1 is MDHEN and CDR2 is SYDVKM. Here the CDR3 DNA reads TGTGCCAGCAGCACGGGGCTCCGTGGGGACAGGGTTTTCTACGAGCAGTACTTC. This sequence encodes CASSTGLRGDRVFYEQYF. Drawing the rest from reference TRBV28 and TRBJ2-7, the complete variable domain is DVKVTQSSRYLVKRTGEKVFLECVQDMDHENMFWYRQDPGLGLRLIYFSYDVKMKEKGDIPEGYSVSREKKERFSLILESASTNQTSMYLCASSTGLRGDRVFYEQYFGPGTRLTVT.

As regards this clonotype: A read error may explain this, as a much larger clone is one base away. The J gene is TRBJ2-7, the V gene TRBV6-2 or TRBV6-3; no definite D call. The DNA end lines up better with TRBJ2-1; the J call may be wrong. This CDR3 region has 12 residues. Looked up from germline, CDR1 is MNHEY and CDR2 is SVGEGT. CDR3: CASTGRYYEQFF. The CDR3 region has the DNA TGTGCCAGCACGGGTCGGTACTACGAGCAGTTCTTC.

The chain recombines TRBV5-1 with TRBJ2-2; a possible D gene is TRBD2 (6 bases). The V end lost 4 bases, the J end lost 3 bases, and 10 bases lay between the germline ends. In germline, CDR1 is SGHRS, CDR2 YFSETQ. This CDR3 region has 14 residues. CDR3 nucleotides: TGCGCCAGCAGCCCAGGGAGGTACACCGGGGAGCTGTTTTTT. Residues: CASSPGRYTGELFF.

There are a few counts of this clonotype. The V gene is TRBV12-3 or TRBV12-4, the J gene TRBJ1-2, with TRBD1 matching over 7 bases. V gave up 5 bases and J gave up 5 bases; unmatched junction bases: 8. The CDR3 contains 14 residues. The CDR3 bases are TGTGCCAGCAGTCTGTCACAGGGGCCTTATGGCTACACCTTC. Translating gives CASSLSQGPYGYTF.